Described below is a single TCR beta chain sequence and its context. Its specificity is unknown. This record belongs to a study of OX40 agonist ivuxolimab in advanced cancers. As for the study in general: The drug used for patients, ivuxolimab, was an agonistic anti-OX40 (CD134) antibody. Cancers in dose escalation were hepatocellular, melanoma, renal cell and head and neck. Whole-study results and caveats: CD8+ T cells averaged more expanded clones than CD4+.

Repertoires were generated with immunoSEQ multiplex PCR, while TCRdb's copy carries only in-frame clones and drops some. The sample gives 70,000 or so clones, around 91% of which show up once; 0.85% to 1% is in the top ten. Losses at the gene ends were 6 bases for V and 6 bases for J; bases not matched to a gene: 7. Germline V gene sequence: CDR1 SNHLY, CDR2 FYNNEI. The CDR3 is 14 amino acids. The sample consisted of CD4+ or CD8+ T cells sorted from blood, taken in a trial of the OX40 agonist ivuxolimab. The rearrangement uses TRBV2 and TRBJ1-1; 10 positions match TRBD1. This receptor was taken from an adult with an advanced solid tumor such as melanoma, head and neck, liver or kidney cancer. CDR3 protein: CASSKTGGASEAFF. CDR3 DNA sequence: TGTGCCAGCAGCAAGACAGGGGGCGCTTCTGAAGCTTTCTTT.